Reported below is one T cell receptor beta chain. Other nucleotide sequences from this sample produce the same CDR3. Each sorted subset replicate got 200 ng genomic DNA, roughly 30,000 genomes. How the authors handled the data: For the immunoSEQ data, sequences were junction-only without quality scores, so filtering differed. Profiled with immunoSEQ multiplex PCR; TCRdb holds only in-frame clones, not every one. Clone size and the V and J calls come from that table; the DNA yielded D and trimming. The sample comprises approximately 1.9 million clones, roughly 95% of which are singletons, and about 1.6% rests with the top ten. This entry is derived from a study of shared clonotypes between healthy human individuals. Study-level information: Per donor, CD8 memory used one plate, CD8 naive used two, CD4 memory used three and CD4 naive used three.

Naive CD8 cells comprised CD45RO-negative, CCR7-positively selected cells, excluding terminally differentiated effector memory CD45RA+ cells. The V end was cut by 2 bases, the J end by 7 bases, with 13 bases between. Germline V gene lookup returns CDR1 SGDLS and CDR2 YYNGEE. The CDR3 runs 13 residues. The material sequenced was naive CD8+ T cells from PBMCs. The chain joins TRBV9 to TRBJ2-7; TRBD2 is a possible D gene (5 bases). The sequence came from a man aged 18-30 years in good health. Some clones in this sample may be carry-over from other donors' samples. CDR3 DNA: TGTGCCAGCAGCGTGGGCAGCGGAGCTGAGCAGTACTTC. This codes for CASSVGSGAEQYF.